This TCR beta chain was captured in a study of CD8+ T cells in alopecia areata. The study, taken as a whole, reports: It was lesional scalp, especially alopecia totalis/universalis, that showed higher clonality than normal scalp.

As the sequencing template, cDNA was produced by extracting RNA and reverse transcribing it. Profiled with immunoSEQ multiplex PCR; TCRdb holds only in-frame clones, not every one. The repertoire holds 150,000 to 200,000 clones, 59% seen once, with about 15% in the top ten. This CDR3 is 15 amino acids long. V lost 0 bases and J 2 bases, leaving 9 bases between the germline ends. Germline CDR1 and CDR2: SGHRS and YFSETQ. About this clone: Antigen: not known.

The material sequenced was CD4+ T cells sorted from blood, taken at week 0. This chain joins TRBV5-1 and TRBJ2-1; tentative D call: TRBD1 (5 bases). The clonotype originates from a human donor with alopecia areata. The chain's CDR3 is CASSLALGPYNEQFF. CDR3 coding DNA: TGCGCCAGCAGCTTGGCGCTGGGGCCCTACAATGAGCAGTTCTTC.